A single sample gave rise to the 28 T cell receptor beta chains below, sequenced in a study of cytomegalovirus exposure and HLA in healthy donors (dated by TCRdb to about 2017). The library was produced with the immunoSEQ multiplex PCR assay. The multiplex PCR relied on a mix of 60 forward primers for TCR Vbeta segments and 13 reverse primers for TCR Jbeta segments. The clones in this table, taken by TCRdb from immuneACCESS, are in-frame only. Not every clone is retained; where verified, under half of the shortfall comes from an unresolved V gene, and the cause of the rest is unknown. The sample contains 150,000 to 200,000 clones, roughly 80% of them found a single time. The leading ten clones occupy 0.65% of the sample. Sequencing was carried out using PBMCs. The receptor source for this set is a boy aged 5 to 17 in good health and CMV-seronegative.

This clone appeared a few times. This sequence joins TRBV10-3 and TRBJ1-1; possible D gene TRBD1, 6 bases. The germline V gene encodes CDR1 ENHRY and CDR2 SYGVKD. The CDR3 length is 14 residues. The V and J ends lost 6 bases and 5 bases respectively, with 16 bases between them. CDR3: CAISQQGVRTEAFF. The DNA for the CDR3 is TGTGCCATCAGCCAACAGGGAGTGAGGACTGAAGCTTTCTTT.

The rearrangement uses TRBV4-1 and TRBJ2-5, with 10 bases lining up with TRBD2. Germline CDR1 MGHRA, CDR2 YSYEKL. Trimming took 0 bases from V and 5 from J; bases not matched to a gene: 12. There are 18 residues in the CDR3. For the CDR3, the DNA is TGCGCCAGCAGCCAAGAAGAGAGCGGGGGGGCCATTTGGGAGACCCAGTACTTC. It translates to CASSQEESGGAIWETQYF.

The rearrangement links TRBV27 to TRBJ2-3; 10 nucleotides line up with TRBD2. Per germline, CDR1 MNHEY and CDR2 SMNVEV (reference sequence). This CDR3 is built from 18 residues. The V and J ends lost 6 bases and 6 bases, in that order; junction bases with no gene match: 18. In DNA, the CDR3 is TGTGCCAGCAGGCTTTCCCTGTCCTTAGCGGGGGGCGCGGATACGCAGTATTTT. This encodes CASRLSLSLAGGADTQYF.

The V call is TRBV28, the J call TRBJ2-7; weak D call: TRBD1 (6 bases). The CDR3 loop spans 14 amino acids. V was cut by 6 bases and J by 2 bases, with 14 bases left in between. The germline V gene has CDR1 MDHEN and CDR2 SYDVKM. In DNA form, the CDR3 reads TGTGCCAGCAGACGACAGGCTTTTGCCTACGAGCAGTACTTC. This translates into CASRRQAFAYEQYF.

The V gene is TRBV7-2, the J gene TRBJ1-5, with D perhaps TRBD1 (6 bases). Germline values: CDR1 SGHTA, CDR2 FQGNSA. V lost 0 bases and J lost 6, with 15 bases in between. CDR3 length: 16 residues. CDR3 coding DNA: TGTGCCAGCAGCTTAGCATCGCCAGGGGTTTCTCAGCCCCAGCATTTT. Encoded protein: CASSLASPGVSQPQHF. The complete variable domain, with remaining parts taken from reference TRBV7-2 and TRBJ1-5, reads GAGVSQSPSNKVTEKGKDVELRCDPISGHTALYWYRQSLGQGLEFLIYFQGNSAPDKSGLPSDRFSAERTGGSVSTLTIQRTQQEDSAVYLCASSLASPGVSQPQHFGDGTRLSIL.

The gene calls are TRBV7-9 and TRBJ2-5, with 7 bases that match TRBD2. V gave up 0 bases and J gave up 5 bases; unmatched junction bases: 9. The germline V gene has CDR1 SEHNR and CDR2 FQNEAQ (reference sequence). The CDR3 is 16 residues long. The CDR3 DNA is TGTGCCAGCAGCTTAGCTGTCCTAGCGGTGGGGGAGACCCAGTACTTC. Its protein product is CASSLAVLAVGETQYF.

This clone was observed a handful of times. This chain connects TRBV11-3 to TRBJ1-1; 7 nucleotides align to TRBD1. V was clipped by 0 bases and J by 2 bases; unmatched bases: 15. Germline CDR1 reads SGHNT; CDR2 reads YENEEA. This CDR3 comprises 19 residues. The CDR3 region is CASSLEGTAPGTGNTEAFF. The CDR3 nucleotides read TGTGCCAGCAGCTTAGAGGGGACAGCCCCGGGCACGGGAAACACTGAAGCTTTCTTT.

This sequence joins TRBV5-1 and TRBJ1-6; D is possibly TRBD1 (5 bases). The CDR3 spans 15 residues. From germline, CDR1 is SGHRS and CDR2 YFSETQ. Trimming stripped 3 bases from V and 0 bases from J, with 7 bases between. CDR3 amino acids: CASSSDSSYNSPLHF. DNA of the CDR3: TGCGCCAGCAGCTCCGACAGCTCCTATAATTCACCCCTCCACTTT. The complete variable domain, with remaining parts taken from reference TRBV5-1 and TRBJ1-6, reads KAGVTQTPRYLIKTRGQQVTLSCSPISGHRSVSWYQQTPGQGLQFLFEYFSETQRNKGNFPGRFSGRQFSNSRSEMNVSTLELGDSALYLCASSSDSSYNSPLHFGNGTRLTVT.

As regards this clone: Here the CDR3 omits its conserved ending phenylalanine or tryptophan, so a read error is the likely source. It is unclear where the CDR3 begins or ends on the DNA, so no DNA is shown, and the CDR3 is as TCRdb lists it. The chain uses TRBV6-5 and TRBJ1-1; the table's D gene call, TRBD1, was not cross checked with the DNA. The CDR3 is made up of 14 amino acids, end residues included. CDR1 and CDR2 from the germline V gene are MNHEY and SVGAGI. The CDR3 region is CASSYSAGHSPCLN.

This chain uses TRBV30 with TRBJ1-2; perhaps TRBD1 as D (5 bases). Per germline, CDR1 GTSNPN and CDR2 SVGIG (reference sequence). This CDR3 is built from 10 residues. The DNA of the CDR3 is TGTGCACAGGACACCTATGGCTACACCTTC. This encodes CAQDTYGYTF.

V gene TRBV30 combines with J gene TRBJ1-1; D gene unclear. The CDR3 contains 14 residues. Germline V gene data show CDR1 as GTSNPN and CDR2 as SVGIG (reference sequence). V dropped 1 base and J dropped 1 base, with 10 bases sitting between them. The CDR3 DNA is TGTGCCTGGAGTGACCCTTTAGCGAACACTGAAGCTTTCTTT. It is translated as CAWSDPLANTEAFF.

The CDR3 spells CASSLWAPVGGANTGELFF. The CDR3 DNA sequence: TGTGCCAGCAGCTTATGGGCCCCTGTCGGCGGGGCGAACACCGGGGAGCTGTTTTTT. The rearrangement joins TRBV11-3 to TRBJ2-2; the D gene is possibly TRBD2 (6 bases). This CDR3 has 19 amino acids. The germline gives CDR1 SGHNT, CDR2 YENEEA. Trimming took 2 bases from V and 0 from J, leaving 19 bases between them.

This chain's CDR3 is CASSPGTVGTDTQYF. CDR3 nucleotides: TGTGCCAGCAGCCCCGGGACAGTCGGCACAGATACGCAGTATTTT. The chain employs TRBV7-9 and TRBJ2-3; 7 bases match TRBD1. The germline gives CDR1 SEHNR, CDR2 FQNEAQ (reference sequence). The CDR3 has 15 residues. V was clipped by 5 bases and J by 1 base; unmatched bases: 6.

The CDR3 DNA is TGTGCTAGTGGTCCCGGCCGGGGACAGAGCTCCTACGAGCAGTACTTC. It is translated as CASGPGRGQSSYEQYF. The chain has TRBV12-5 and TRBJ2-7; the match to TRBD1 covers 7 bases. Trimming removed 5 bases from V and 0 bases from J; junction bases left unmatched: 10. Germline values: CDR1 LGHNT, CDR2 FRNRAP. The CDR3 extends over 16 amino acids.

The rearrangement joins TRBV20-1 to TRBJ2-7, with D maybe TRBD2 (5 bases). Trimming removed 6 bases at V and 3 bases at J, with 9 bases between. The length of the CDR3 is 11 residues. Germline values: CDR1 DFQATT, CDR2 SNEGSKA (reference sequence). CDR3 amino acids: CSAGVDYEQYF. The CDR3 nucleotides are TGCAGTGCCGGGGTCGACTACGAGCAGTACTTC.

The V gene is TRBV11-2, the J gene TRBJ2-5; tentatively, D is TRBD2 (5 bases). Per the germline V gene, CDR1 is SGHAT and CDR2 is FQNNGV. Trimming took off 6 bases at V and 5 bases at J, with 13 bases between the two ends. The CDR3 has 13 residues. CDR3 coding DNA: TGTGCCAGCAGACAAATTAGAGGGGAGACCCAGTACTTC. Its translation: CASRQIRGETQYF.

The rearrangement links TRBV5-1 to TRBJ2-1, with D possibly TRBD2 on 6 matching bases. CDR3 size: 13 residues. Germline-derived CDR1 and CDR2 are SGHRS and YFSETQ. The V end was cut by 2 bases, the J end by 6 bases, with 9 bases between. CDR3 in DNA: TGCGCCAGCAGCTTTGGCGGGACCAATGAGCAGTTCTTC. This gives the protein CASSFGGTNEQFF.

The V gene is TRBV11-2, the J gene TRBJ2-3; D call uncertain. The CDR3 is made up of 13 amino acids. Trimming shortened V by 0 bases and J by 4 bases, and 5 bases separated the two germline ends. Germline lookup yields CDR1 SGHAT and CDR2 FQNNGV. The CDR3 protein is CASSLDPPDTQYF. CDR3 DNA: TGTGCCAGCAGCTTAGATCCTCCAGATACGCAGTATTTT.

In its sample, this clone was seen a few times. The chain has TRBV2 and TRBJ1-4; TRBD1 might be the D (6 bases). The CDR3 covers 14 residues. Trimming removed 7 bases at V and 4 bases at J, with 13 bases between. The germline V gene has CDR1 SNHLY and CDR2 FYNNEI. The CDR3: CASMRTVLNEKLFF. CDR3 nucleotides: TGTGCCAGCATGAGGACAGTCCTTAATGAAAAACTGTTTTTT.

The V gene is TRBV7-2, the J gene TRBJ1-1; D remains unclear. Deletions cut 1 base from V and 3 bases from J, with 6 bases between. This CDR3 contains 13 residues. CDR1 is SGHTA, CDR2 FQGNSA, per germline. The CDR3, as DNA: TGTGCCAGCAGCTTAGTTCCGGACACTGAAGCTTTCTTT. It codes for CASSLVPDTEAFF.

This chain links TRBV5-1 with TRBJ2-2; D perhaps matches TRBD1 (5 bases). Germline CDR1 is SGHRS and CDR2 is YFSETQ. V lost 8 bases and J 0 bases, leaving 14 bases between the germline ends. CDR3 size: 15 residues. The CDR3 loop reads CASHKGHTNTGELFF. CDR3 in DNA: TGCGCCAGTCACAAAGGACATACGAACACCGGGGAGCTGTTTTTT.

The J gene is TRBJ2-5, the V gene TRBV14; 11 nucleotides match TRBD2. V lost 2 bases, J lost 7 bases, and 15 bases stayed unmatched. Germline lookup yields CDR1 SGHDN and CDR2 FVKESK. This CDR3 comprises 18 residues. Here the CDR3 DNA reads TGTGCCAGCAGCCAACTCCCGGTTCAACTAGCGGGAGTGGTGACCCAGTACTTC. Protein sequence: CASSQLPVQLAGVVTQYF.

In nucleotides, the CDR3 is TGTGCCAGCAGCTCTCCGGGACAGGGGGCGCCGACCTACGAGCAGTACTTC. Protein sequence: CASSSPGQGAPTYEQYF. The chain employs TRBV21-1 and TRBJ2-7; TRBD1 is taken as the D call from the table, unchecked against the DNA. TRBV21-1 has pseudogene status. There are 17 residues in the CDR3.

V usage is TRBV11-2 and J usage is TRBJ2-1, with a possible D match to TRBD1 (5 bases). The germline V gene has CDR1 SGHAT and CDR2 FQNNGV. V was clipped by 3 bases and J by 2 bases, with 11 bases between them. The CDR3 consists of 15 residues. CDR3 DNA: TGTGCCAGCAGCTTGGGCCAGGGTCCCTACAATGAGCAGTTCTTC. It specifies CASSLGQGPYNEQFF.

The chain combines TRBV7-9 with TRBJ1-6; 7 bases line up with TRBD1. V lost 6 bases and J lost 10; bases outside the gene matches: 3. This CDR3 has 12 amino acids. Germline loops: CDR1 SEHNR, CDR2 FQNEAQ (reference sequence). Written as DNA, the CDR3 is TGTGCCAGCAGGTCAGGGGGATCACCCCTCCACTTT. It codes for CASRSGGSPLHF.

The CDR3 is CASRLKTGELFF. The CDR3 DNA reads TGTGCCAGCAGGCTAAAAACCGGGGAGCTGTTTTTT. The chain uses TRBV6-5 and TRBJ2-2, with D hard to call. The CDR3 runs to 12 residues. Trimming removed 6 bases from V and 5 bases from J, with 7 bases in between. Germline assignment: CDR1 MNHEY and CDR2 SVGAGI.

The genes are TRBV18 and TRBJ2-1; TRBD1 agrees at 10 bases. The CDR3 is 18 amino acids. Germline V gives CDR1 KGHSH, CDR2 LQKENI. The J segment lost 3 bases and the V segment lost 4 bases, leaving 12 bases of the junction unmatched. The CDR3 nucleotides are TGTGCCAGCTCACTTTTTAGACAGGGGGCCGATGGCTACAATGAGCAGTTCTTC. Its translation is CASSLFRQGADGYNEQFF.

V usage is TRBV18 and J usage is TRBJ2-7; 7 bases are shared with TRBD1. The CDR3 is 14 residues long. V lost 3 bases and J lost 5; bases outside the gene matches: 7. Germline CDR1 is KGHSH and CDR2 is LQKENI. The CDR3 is CASSPQLDRDEQYF. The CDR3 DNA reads TGTGCCAGCTCACCTCAGCTTGACAGGGACGAGCAGTACTTC. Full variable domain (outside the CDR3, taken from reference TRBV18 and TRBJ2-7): NAGVMQNPRHLVRRRGQEARLRCSPMKGHSHVYWYRQLPEEGLKFMVYLQKENIIDESGMPKERFSAEFPKEGPSILRIQQVVRGDSAAYFCASSPQLDRDEQYFGPGTRLTVT.